A selection of T cell receptor beta chains follows, all from one sample in a study of CD8 T cells in ankylosing spondylitis. Via MiXCR, TCRdb re-called the 5' RACE reads, giving one row per CDR3 protein. In the table there are over 400,000 distinct CDR3 sequences, about 25% of which are singletons. The sample consisted of blood, either unsorted or a sorted T cell fraction (not recorded which). The receptors derive from a male donor with ankylosing spondylitis. CDR3s include the opening cysteine and the closing phenylalanine or tryptophan. D genes are given only for firm matches. The size of a clone is reported for some rows only, either as once, few or many, or as a class for expanded clones.

clone size | J gene | D gene | V gene | CDR3 DNA | CDR3 protein
- | TRBJ1-5 | - | TRBV20-1 | TGCAGTGCTAGGAACAACAATCAGCCCCAGCATTTT | CSARNNNQPQHF
- | TRBJ2-2 | TRBD1 | TRBV24-1 | TGTGCCACCAGTGACCCACAGGGGCGGAGGACCGGGGAGCTGTTTTTT | CATSDPQGRRTGELFF
few | TRBJ2-3 | TRBD2 | TRBV20-1 | TGCAGTGCTGACCTGTGGCGGGAGGGCACAGATACGCAGTATTTT | CSADLWREGTDTQYF
- | TRBJ2-7 | TRBD2 | TRBV5-1 | TGCGCCAGCAGCCCCTTCGGTAGCGGGAGCGAGCAGTACTTC | CASSPFGSGSEQYF
few | TRBJ2-1 | TRBD2 | TRBV14 | TGTGCCAGCAGCCAAGTCCTAGCGGGAGGTTGGGAGCAGTTCTTC | CASSQVLAGGWEQFF
- | TRBJ1-6 | - | TRBV19 | TGTGCCAGTAGTGGATCGGCCGAGTGGAATTCACCCCTCCACTTT | CASSGSAEWNSPLHF
few | TRBJ1-5 | TRBD1 | TRBV6-5 | TGTGCCAGCAGTTCCCAAGACAGGGGTAGCAATCAGCCCCAGCATTTT | CASSSQDRGSNQPQHF
- | TRBJ1-4 | - | TRBV10-2 | TGCGCCAGCAGGTGGGACAATGAAAAACTGTTTTTT | CASRWDNEKLFF
- | TRBJ2-1 | TRBD2 | TRBV12-3/TRBV12-4 | TGTGCCAGCAGCTCCAGCGGGAGGGCCTCAGAGCAGTTCTTC | CASSSSGRASEQFF
- | TRBJ2-1 | - | TRBV29-1 | TGCAGCGCTGTACCCCCCCGGACTAACTACAATGAGCAGTTCTTC | CSAVPPRTNYNEQFF
- | TRBJ1-5 | - | TRBV6-2/TRBV6-3 | TGTGCCAGCAGTTCAGGTCGGCAACAGCCCCAGCATTTT | CASSSGRQQPQHF
- | TRBJ1-1 | - | TRBV9 | TGTGCCAGCAGCGCCAGCCTAAACACTGAAGCTTTCTTT | CASSASLNTEAFF
- | TRBJ2-1 | TRBD2 | TRBV20-1 | TGCAGTGCTAGAGACATAGCGGGAGCCTATGAGCAGTTCTTC | CSARDIAGAYEQFF
few | TRBJ1-1 | - | TRBV6-6 | TGTGCCAGCAGTTCCGGGCCTGGAACTGAAGCTTTCTTT | CASSSGPGTEAFF
once | TRBJ2-1 | TRBD2 | TRBV7-9 | TGTGCCAGCAGCCCGACTAGCGGGGGGGCGAATGAGCAGTTCTTC | CASSPTSGGANEQFF
- | TRBJ1-1 | - | TRBV18 | TGTGCCAGCTCGTACCGGGAGGGCCACACTGAAGCTTTCTTT | CASSYREGHTEAFF
- | TRBJ1-1 | - | TRBV6-4 | TGTGCCAGCAGAGGTTCAGGGGCCGGCCTGAGGCGGGCTTTCTTT | CASRGSGAGLRRAFF
- | TRBJ1-1 | TRBD1 | TRBV6-1 | TGTGCCAGCAGCCCGCGCCGTACAGGGGGCGCAGTTACTGAAGCTTTCTTT | CASSPRRTGGAVTEAFF
- | TRBJ2-1 | - | TRBV18 | TGTGCCAGCTCAGAAGACAGAAACAATGAGCAGTTCTTC | CASSEDRNNEQFF
- | TRBJ1-2 | - | TRBV20-1 | TGCAGTGCTAGAGATCCAGGGAACTATGGCTACACCTTC | CSARDPGNYGYTF
few | TRBJ2-3 | TRBD2 | TRBV5-1 | TGCGCCAGCAGCACTAGCGACACAGATACGCAGTATTTT | CASSTSDTDTQYF
- | TRBJ1-1 | TRBD1 | TRBV29-1 | TGCAGCGTTGAACTGAGGGACAGAAGATTGGGTTTCTTT | CSVELRDRRLGFF
few | TRBJ2-3 | - | TRBV5-4 | TGTGCCAGCAGCGATATTAGCGAGGCAGATACGCAGTATTTT | CASSDISEADTQYF
- | TRBJ1-1 | - | TRBV5-1 | TGCGCCAGCAGCGAGAGGGCTCAGGGTGAAGCTTTCTTT | CASSERAQGEAFF
- | TRBJ1-4 | - | TRBV2 | TGTGCCAGCAAGAGGGCGCCGACTAATGAAAAACTGTTTTTT | CASKRAPTNEKLFF
few | TRBJ2-2 | TRBD2 | TRBV7-8 | TGTGCCAGCAGCTTTGGCCCTAGCGGGGCGAACACCGGGGAGCTGTTTTTT | CASSFGPSGANTGELFF
many | TRBJ1-1 | - | TRBV7-9 | TGTGCCACCTCAAGAAAACCTCCCGGGACAAACGAACGAATGAACACTGAAGCTTTCTTT | CATSRKPPGTNERMNTEAFF
once | TRBJ2-3 | TRBD2 | TRBV13 | TGTGCCAGCAGCCTGACTAGCGGGAGTGTAGATACGCAGTATTTT | CASSLTSGSVDTQYF
- | TRBJ1-4 | - | TRBV7-9 | TGTGCCAGCAACCTTTTAGGGGACTTAAAACTGTTTTTT | CASNLLGDLKLFF
few | TRBJ2-1 | TRBD2 | TRBV12-3/TRBV12-4 | TGTGCCACCTCGACTAGCGGGACCTACAATGAGCAGTTCTTC | CATSTSGTYNEQFF
few | TRBJ2-5 | - | TRBV2 | TGTGCCAGCTCCGGCCTCCAAGAGACCCAGTACTTC | CASSGLQETQYF
- | TRBJ2-7 | TRBD1 | TRBV4-2 | TGTGCCAGCAGCCAAGCCCGGGACAGCAATGCCTACGAGCAGTACTTC | CASSQARDSNAYEQYF
few | TRBJ1-3 | - | TRBV29-1 | TGCAGCGTTGAAGATCGTCAAAGAGTCTCTGGAAACACCATATATTTT | CSVEDRQRVSGNTIYF
few | TRBJ2-1 | - | TRBV5-1 | TGCGCCAGCAGCTTGGCCTCGTTTGATAATGAGCAGTTCTTC | CASSLASFDNEQFF
- | TRBJ2-3 | - | TRBV18 | TGTGCCAGCTCACCAAACAAGGGGACAGATACGCAGTATTTT | CASSPNKGTDTQYF
- | TRBJ2-7 | - | TRBV7-9 | TGTGCCAGCAGCTTAAAGGGCTCCTACGAGCAGTACTTC | CASSLKGSYEQYF
many | TRBJ2-2 | - | TRBV6-5 | TGTGCCAGCAGTTACCTCGGGGTAAACACCGGGGAGCTGTTTTTT | CASSYLGVNTGELFF
- | TRBJ2-1 | - | TRBV7-8 | TGTGCCAGCAGCTTAGCGTTCGGACATGAGCAGTTCTTC | CASSLAFGHEQFF
- | TRBJ2-2 | - | TRBV5-1 | TGCGCCAGCAGCTTGGCTGGACTGACGAACACCGGGGAGCTGTTTTTT | CASSLAGLTNTGELFF
few | TRBJ2-3 | TRBD2 | TRBV5-1 | TGCGCCAGCAGCTTGGCTCGACTAGCGGGAGGACGAGATACGCAGTATTTT | CASSLARLAGGRDTQYF
few | TRBJ1-2 | - | TRBV7-6 | TGTGCCAGCAGCTTTGGACAGTCCTATGGCTACACCTTC | CASSFGQSYGYTF